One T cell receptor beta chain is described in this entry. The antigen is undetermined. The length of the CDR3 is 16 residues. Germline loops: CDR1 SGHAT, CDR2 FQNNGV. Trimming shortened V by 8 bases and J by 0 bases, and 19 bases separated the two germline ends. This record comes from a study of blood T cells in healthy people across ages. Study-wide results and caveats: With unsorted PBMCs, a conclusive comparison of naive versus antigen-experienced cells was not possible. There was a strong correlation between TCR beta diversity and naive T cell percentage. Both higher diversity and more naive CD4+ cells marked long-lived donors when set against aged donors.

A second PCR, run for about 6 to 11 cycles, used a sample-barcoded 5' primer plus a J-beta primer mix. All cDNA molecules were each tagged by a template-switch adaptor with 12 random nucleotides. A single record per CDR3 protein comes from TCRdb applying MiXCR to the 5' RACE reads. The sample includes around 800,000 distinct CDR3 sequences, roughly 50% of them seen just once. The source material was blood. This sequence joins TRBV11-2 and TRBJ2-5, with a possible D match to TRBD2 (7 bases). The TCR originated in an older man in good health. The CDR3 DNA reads TGTGCCAGCCGTCCTTTAGGGGGAGGGTACCAAGAGACCCAGTACTTC. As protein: CASRPLGGGYQETQYF.